This TCR beta chain was sequenced for a study of graft-versus-host responses after intestinal transplantation. Details on this clone: A junction end diverges from the germline sequence, so it may reflect a read error.

Using immunoSEQ multiplex PCR, the repertoire was profiled, and TCRdb retains in-frame clones only, with some absent. The sample has roughly 4,800 clones, around three quarters seen once. CDR1 and CDR2 from the germline V gene are SGHKS and YYEKEE (reference sequence). The CDR3 extends over 16 amino acids. Sequences were derived from PBMCs, sampled around 560 days after intestinal transplant. The chain employs TRBV5-5 and TRBJ2-7; D gene unclear. This TCR was recovered from a human patient who received an intestinal transplant, so some T cells may come from the graft donor. CDR3 coding DNA: TGCGCCAGCAGCCAAGAAATCGGATTTACTACGAGCGTGACCTACTTC. Amino acid sequence: CASSQEIGFTTSVTYF.